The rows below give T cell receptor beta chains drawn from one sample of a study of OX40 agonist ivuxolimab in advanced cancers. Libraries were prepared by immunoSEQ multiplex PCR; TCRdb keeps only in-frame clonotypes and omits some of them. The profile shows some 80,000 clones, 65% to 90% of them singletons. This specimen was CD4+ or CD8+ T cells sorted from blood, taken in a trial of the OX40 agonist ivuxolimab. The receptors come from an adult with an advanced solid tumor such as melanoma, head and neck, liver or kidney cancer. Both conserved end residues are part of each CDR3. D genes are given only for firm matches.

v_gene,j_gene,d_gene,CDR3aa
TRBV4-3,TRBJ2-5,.,CASSQFGIQGEETQYF
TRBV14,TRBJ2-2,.,CASSQHGGTGELFF
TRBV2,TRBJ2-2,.,CATSNTGGELFF
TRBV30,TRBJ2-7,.,CAWSGVVSYEQYF
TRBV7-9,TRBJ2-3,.,CASSSDSRVDTQYF
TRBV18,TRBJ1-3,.,CASSLDKANTIYF
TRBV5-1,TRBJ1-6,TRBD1,CASSLHDRDNSPLHF
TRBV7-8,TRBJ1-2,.,CASSLMGLPEHGYTF
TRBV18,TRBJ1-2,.,CASSPSGDLYGYTF
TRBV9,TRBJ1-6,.,CASSVGTGRHNSPLHF
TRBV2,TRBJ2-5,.,CASSEAYRAQTQYF
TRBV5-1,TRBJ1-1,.,CASSLAGRDVEAFF
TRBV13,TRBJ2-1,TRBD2,CASSLIAGGYNEQFF
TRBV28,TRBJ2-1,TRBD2,CASSPTWRGYNEQFF
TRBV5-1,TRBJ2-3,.,CASSLERASTDTQYF
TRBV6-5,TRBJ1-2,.,CASSYGSNQGYTF
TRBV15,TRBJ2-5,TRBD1,CATSRTGQGDETQYF
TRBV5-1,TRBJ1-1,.,CASSPRTSNEAFF
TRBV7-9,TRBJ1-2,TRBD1,CASSLGTGPGYTF
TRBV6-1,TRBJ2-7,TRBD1,CASSGRDRVYEQYF
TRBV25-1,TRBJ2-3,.,CASAGQFSTDTQYF
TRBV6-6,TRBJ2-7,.,CASSYRAGPYEQYF
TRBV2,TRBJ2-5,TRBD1,CASSETTGTGVAETQYF